Each of the 26 T cell receptor beta chains below was sequenced from the same sample in a study of blood T cell repertoires in COVID-19 (dated by TCRdb to between 2020 and 2021). The library was generated by the immunoSEQ multiplex PCR assay. This is the immuneACCESS table as TCRdb keeps it, with only in-frame sequences that have V and J called. A part of the clones is gone; compared with another copy, unresolved V genes explain less than half, and the rest is unexplained. The sample profile shows approximately 150,000 clones; over 65% of them were found once. Less than 2.5% of the sample rests with the top ten. Source material: peripheral blood. The receptors shown here come from a man between 65 and 85 years old with acute or convalescent COVID-19.

This clone was picked up one time. This chain links TRBV7-9 with TRBJ1-6, with TRBD1 matching 9 bases. The CDR3 runs 14 residues. The germline V gene has CDR1 SEHNR and CDR2 FQNEAQ (reference sequence). The junction had 2 bases not matched to a gene; V was cut back by 4 bases and J by 7 bases. This CDR3 reads CASSSGTGNSPLHF. In DNA form, the CDR3 reads TGTGCCAGCAGCTCCGGGACAGGGAATTCACCCCTCCACTTT.

The gene calls are TRBV7-8 and TRBJ2-1, with 11 nucleotides matching TRBD2. Germline V gives CDR1 SGHVS, CDR2 FQNEAQ. The CDR3 sequence is 14 residues long. V was pared by 6 bases and J by 4 bases, with 2 bases of the junction left unmatched. As DNA, the CDR3 is TGTGCCAGCAGGACTAGCGGGAATTACAATGAGCAGTTCTTC. It yields the protein CASRTSGNYNEQFF.

In this sample, this clone turned up once. The chain employs TRBV7-8 and TRBJ2-1; D call uncertain. Germline CDR1 is SGHVS and CDR2 is FQNEAQ. The CDR3 length is 13 residues. V was shortened by 2 bases and J by 4 bases, with 6 bases between the two germline ends. The CDR3 nucleotides read TGTGCCAGCAGCTTATACGAGTACAATGAGCAGTTCTTC. As protein: CASSLYEYNEQFF.

The chain is built from TRBV12-5 and TRBJ2-4, with a weak D call TRBD2 (5 bases). Between the trimmed V and J ends, which lost 5 bases and 15 bases, there was a span of 17 bases. Germline CDR1 reads LGHNT; CDR2 reads FRNRAP. The CDR3 contains 12 residues. CDR3 bases: TGTGCTAGTGGTCCCCAAGAGGGTTATCTGTACTTC. Translation: CASGPQEGYLYF.

The chain carries TRBV5-8 and TRBJ2-2; D unresolved. CDR1 and CDR2 from the germline V gene are SGHTS and YDEGEE. The germline V and J ends were trimmed by 0 bases and 7 bases, with 4 bases remaining between them. This CDR3 spans 12 amino acids. This chain's CDR3 is CASSLDIGELFF. The CDR3 DNA sequence: TGTGCCAGCAGCTTGGATATCGGGGAGCTGTTTTTT.

The rearrangement joins TRBV19 to TRBJ2-5; 9 nucleotides match TRBD1. CDR1 is LNHDA and CDR2 is SQIVND in the germline V gene (reference sequence). The CDR3 has 15 residues. After removal of 4 bases from V and 5 bases from J, the junction contained 8 bases not matched to a gene. CDR3 amino acids: CASSTTGTGRETQYF. CDR3 DNA sequence: TGTGCCAGTAGTACGACCGGGACAGGGAGGGAGACCCAGTACTTC.

This chain connects TRBV25-1 to TRBJ1-2; TRBD1 matches 7 bases. In germline, CDR1 is MGHDK, CDR2 SYGVNS. The CDR3 spans 14 residues. J was trimmed by 5 bases and V by 3 bases; bases with no gene match: 6. The CDR3 here is CASSDRDRAYGYTF. CDR3 nucleotide sequence: TGTGCCAGCAGTGATCGCGACAGGGCGTATGGCTACACCTTC.

The chain uses TRBV11-2 and TRBJ1-3; D uncertain. The CDR3 totals 15 residues. Trimming pared 6 bases from V and 0 bases from J, leaving 12 bases between. Germline CDR1 SGHAT, CDR2 FQNNGV. The CDR3 region is CASSTDGYSGNTIYF. The DNA of the CDR3 is TGTGCCAGCAGTACAGACGGCTACTCTGGAAACACCATATATTTT.

V is TRBV24-1 and J is TRBJ2-1, with TRBD1 matching over 11 bases. CDR3 length: 16 amino acids. V lost 3 bases and J lost 6; bases outside the gene matches: 6. Germline V CDR1 and CDR2: KGHDR, SFDVKD. In DNA form, the CDR3 reads TGTGCCACCAGTGATCGGACAGGGGGCGTTCGCAATGAGCAGTTCTTC. This encodes CATSDRTGGVRNEQFF.

The rearrangement links TRBV3-1 (or the pseudogene TRBV3-2) to TRBJ2-1, with D unclear. Trimming shortened V by 4 bases and J by 8 bases, and 6 bases separated the two germline ends. Germline V gives CDR1 LGHDT, CDR2 YNNKEL (reference sequence). CDR3 length: 11 residues. CDR3 loop: CASSPVYEQFF. The CDR3 DNA sequence: TGTGCCAGCAGCCCCGTTTATGAGCAGTTCTTC.

This rearrangement joins TRBV12-3 or TRBV12-4 to TRBJ2-3; TRBD1 matches at 8 bases. This CDR3 has 13 residues. V lost 6 bases, J lost 6 bases, and 5 bases stayed unmatched. The CDR3 DNA is TGTGCCAGCAGGTGGACAGGGTTCGATACGCAGTATTTT. Residues: CASRWTGFDTQYF.

This chain joins TRBV29-1 and TRBJ2-7; tentative D call: TRBD2 (6 bases). V gave up 7 bases and J gave up 3 bases, with 16 bases separating them. The CDR3 is made up of 13 amino acids. Germline loops: CDR1 SQVTM, CDR2 ANQGSEA. The CDR3 region has the DNA TGCAGCGGATCGGACGGGGGACTCTACGAGCAGTACTTC. Translating gives CSGSDGGLYEQYF.

This clone was recorded at least ten times. This rearrangement joins TRBV18 to TRBJ1-5; a weak D match, TRBD1 (6 bases). Germline V lookup: CDR1 KGHSH, CDR2 LQKENI. V was pared by 3 bases and J by 6 bases, with 12 bases between. The CDR3 is 14 amino acids. The CDR3 loop is CASSPGGGGQPQHF. The DNA for the CDR3 is TGTGCCAGCTCACCGGGAGGGGGAGGTCAGCCCCAGCATTTT. Drawing the rest from reference TRBV18 and TRBJ1-5, the complete variable domain is NAGVMQNPRHLVRRRGQEARLRCSPMKGHSHVYWYRQLPEEGLKFMVYLQKENIIDESGMPKERFSAEFPKEGPSILRIQQVVRGDSAAYFCASSPGGGGQPQHFGDGTRLSIL.

The rearrangement joins TRBV18 to TRBJ1-3, with 7 bases that match TRBD1. V lost 3 bases, J lost 2 bases, and 1 base stayed unmatched. Germline V gene lookup returns CDR1 KGHSH and CDR2 LQKENI. The CDR3 extends over 14 amino acids. In nucleotides, the CDR3 is TGTGCCAGCTCACCCGGGACAGCTGGAAACACCATATATTTT. The encoded protein is CASSPGTAGNTIYF.

This clone was observed a single time. The chain uses TRBV30 and TRBJ1-6, with 7 bases aligning to TRBD1. The CDR3 runs to 17 residues. V lost 1 base to trimming and J lost 7 bases; unmatched junction nucleotides: 13. CDR1 and CDR2 (germline): GTSNPN, SVGIG (reference sequence). CDR3 loop: CAWSGQGGLGHNSPLHF. CDR3 in DNA: TGTGCCTGGAGTGGGCAGGGGGGCCTTGGGCACAATTCACCCCTCCACTTT.

The chain recombines TRBV27 with TRBJ2-1, with 10 positions matching TRBD2. Trimming cost V 2 bases and J 6 bases; bases outside gene matches: 1. The V gene's germline CDR1 is MNHEY and CDR2 SMNVEV (reference sequence). This CDR3 has 14 amino acids. Here the CDR3 DNA reads TGTGCCAGCAGTTTACGACTAGCGGGCAATGAGCAGTTCTTC. This encodes CASSLRLAGNEQFF.

The CDR3 coding sequence is TGTGCCAGCAGTCTACGGGGACTTCCACGGGAAGGAAACACCATATATTTT. As protein: CASSLRGLPREGNTIYF. The chain joins TRBV27 to TRBJ1-3; TRBD1 might be the D (5 bases). Germline-derived CDR1 and CDR2 are MNHEY and SMNVEV (reference sequence). V lost 5 bases to trimming and J lost 4 bases, with 21 bases between them. This CDR3 is built from 17 residues.

The sample holds one count of this clone. V gene TRBV7-2 combines with J gene TRBJ1-2, with D possibly matching TRBD1 (5 bases). Germline V gene data show CDR1 as SGHTA and CDR2 as FQGNSA. The CDR3 has 14 amino acids. The V gene lost 8 bases and the J gene lost 3 bases, with 16 bases spanning the gap. CDR3 sequence: CASDRGGGDYGYTF. The CDR3 DNA is TGTGCCAGCGACCGCGGGGGAGGGGACTATGGCTACACCTTC.

J is TRBJ2-5 and V is TRBV11-3; TRBD2 aligns across 8 bases. The J segment lost 2 bases and the V segment lost 5 bases, leaving 7 bases of the junction unmatched. The CDR3 contains 15 residues. Per the germline V gene, CDR1 is SGHNT and CDR2 is YENEEA. CDR3 coding DNA: TGTGCCAGCAGCCAAAGGGTAGCGGGGCAAGAGACCCAGTACTTC. The encoded protein is CASSQRVAGQETQYF.

The chain joins TRBV30 to TRBJ2-7; TRBD1 is a possible D gene (6 bases). The CDR3 loop spans 11 amino acids. V lost 5 bases and J lost 4, with 9 bases in between. The germline CDR1 and CDR2 sequences are GTSNPN and SVGIG (reference sequence). CDR3 residues: CAWVGAYEQYF. CDR3 coding DNA: TGTGCCTGGGTGGGGGCTTACGAGCAGTACTTC.

V usage is TRBV12-3 or TRBV12-4 and J usage is TRBJ2-5; TRBD1 might be the D (5 bases). The germline V and J ends were trimmed by 8 bases and 6 bases, with 13 bases remaining between them. There are 12 residues in the CDR3. The CDR3 bases are TGTGCCAGCCGCCAGGGTTCGCAGACCCAGTACTTC. It encodes CASRQGSQTQYF.

In regard to this clone: Other DNA sequences in the sample encode the same CDR3. CDR3 in amino acids: CAISESTGSADTQYF. Written as DNA, the CDR3 is TGTGCCATCAGTGAGTCGACAGGGTCCGCAGATACGCAGTATTTT. The rearrangement links TRBV10-3 to TRBJ2-3, with 7 bases fitting TRBD1. The CDR3 length is 15 residues. V was clipped by 0 bases and J by 4 bases; unmatched bases: 4. Per the germline V gene, CDR1 is ENHRY and CDR2 is SYGVKD.

In this sample, this clone turned up once. The CDR3 sequence is CATRPGTYEQYF. In nucleotides, the CDR3 is TGTGCCACCCGCCCCGGGACCTACGAGCAGTACTTC. The V and J genes are TRBV28 and TRBJ2-7, with D perhaps TRBD2 (5 bases). V dropped 10 bases and J dropped 2 bases, with 12 bases sitting between them. The germline gives CDR1 MDHEN, CDR2 SYDVKM. This CDR3 comprises 12 residues.

The CDR3 sequence is CATSRDRQGAGYTF. The CDR3 nucleotides read TGTGCCACCAGCAGAGATCGGCAGGGGGCTGGCTACACCTTC. This chain connects TRBV15 to TRBJ1-2, with 8 nucleotides matching TRBD1. Germline V gives CDR1 LNHNV, CDR2 YYDKDF (reference sequence). The CDR3 spans 14 residues. The V segment lost 0 bases and the J segment 7 bases; nucleotides outside the gene matches: 4.

This rearrangement joins TRBV29-1 to TRBJ2-7; 9 bases fit TRBD2. V was clipped by 4 bases and J by 4 bases; unmatched bases: 2. The germline V gene encodes CDR1 SQVTM and CDR2 ANQGSEA. The CDR3 is 12 amino acids. The CDR3 sequence: CSVAAGGYEQYF. The DNA for the CDR3 is TGCAGCGTTGCGGCGGGAGGGTACGAGCAGTACTTC.

The chain has TRBV7-9 and TRBJ2-1; 7 bases agree with TRBD1. Trimming cost V 8 bases and J 4 bases; bases outside gene matches: 11. Germline V CDR1 and CDR2: SEHNR, FQNEAQ (reference sequence). The CDR3 has 15 residues. Here the CDR3 reads CASVRQGMAYNEQFF. CDR3 in DNA: TGTGCCAGCGTCCGACAGGGAATGGCGTACAATGAGCAGTTCTTC. The whole variable domain, filled in from reference TRBV7-9 and TRBJ2-1, reads DTGVSQNPRHKITKRGQNVTFRCDPISEHNRLYWYRQTLGQGPEFLTYFQNEAQLEKSRLLSDRFSAERPKGSFSTLEIQRTEQGDSAMYLCASVRQGMAYNEQFFGPGTRLTVL.